The present TCR beta chain was sequenced within a study of T cells in Graves' hyperthyroidism and ophthalmopathy. General study findings and limits: Most thyroid clonotypes expanded above 0.001 were also detected in blood.

In this sample, this clonotype turned up many times. What it binds is not known. V lost 4 bases to trimming and J lost 8 bases, with 14 bases between them. CDR1 MNHNS and CDR2 SASEGT come from the germline V gene. The CDR3 covers 13 residues. Amplification of TCR beta CDR3 regions was performed using RNA transcripts as template. During a first-round RT-PCR of the TCR CDR3, the HTBI primer set was used. Using its own MiXCR run on the multiplex PCR reads, TCRdb lists one record per CDR3 protein. The sample lists a few hundred thousand distinct CDR3 sequences; roughly an eighth were seen once. The sequence was collected from a woman aged 18-30 years with Graves' hyperthyroidism. The rearrangement links TRBV6-1 to TRBJ1-2; no clear D. The sample taken for sequencing was blood. CDR3 amino acids: CASSVGRLGGYTF. DNA of the CDR3: TGTGCCAGCAGTGTCGGCCGGTTGGGAGGCTACACCTTC.